These 14 T cell receptor beta chains were sequenced from one sample in a study of cytomegalovirus exposure and HLA in healthy donors. Using immunoSEQ multiplex PCR, the repertoire was profiled, and TCRdb retains in-frame clones only, with some absent. The repertoire has 200,000 to 300,000 clones, less than 90% of them found once; the top ten carry around 11%. Input material: PBMCs. The source of these receptors is a young man in good health and CMV-seropositive.

V is TRBV5-4 and J is TRBJ1-1; D is unclear. The CDR3 spans 14 residues. Germline V CDR1 and CDR2: SGHNT, YYREEE (reference sequence). The V gene lost 1 base and the J gene lost 3 bases, with 10 bases spanning the gap. CDR3 sequence reads: CASSLPEGYTEAFF. DNA of the CDR3: TGTGCCAGCAGCTTGCCTGAGGGATACACTGAAGCTTTCTTT.

The chain is built from TRBV7-8 and TRBJ2-1, with a tentative D call TRBD2 (6 bases). This CDR3 is 16 amino acids long. V dropped 2 bases and J dropped 4 bases, with 15 bases sitting between them. Germline-derived CDR1 and CDR2 are SGHVS and FQNEAQ. In nucleotides, the CDR3 is TGTGCCAGCAGCTTACATCCCGGACTATCATACAATGAGCAGTTCTTC. It yields the protein CASSLHPGLSYNEQFF. The full variable domain, its missing parts supplied by reference TRBV7-8 and TRBJ2-1, is GAGVSQSPRYKVAKRGQDVALRCDPISGHVSLFWYQQALGQGPEFLTYFQNEAQLDKSGLPSDRFFAERPEGSVSTLKIQRTQQEDSAVYLCASSLHPGLSYNEQFFGPGTRLTVL.

This clone was seen more than once but under ten times. The chain is built from TRBV20-1 and TRBJ2-5; no reliable D call. The CDR3 consists of 11 residues. Trimming stripped 4 bases from V and 5 bases from J, with 8 bases between. In germline, CDR1 is DFQATT, CDR2 SNEGSKA (reference sequence). CDR3 in amino acids: CSATLRETQYF. The CDR3 DNA reads TGCAGTGCTACCCTTCGGGAGACCCAGTACTTC.

The rearrangement joins TRBV7-9 to TRBJ2-1; 14 bases agree with TRBD2. The CDR3 sequence is 16 residues long. V was pared by 3 bases and J by 9 bases, with 7 bases of the junction left unmatched. Germline values: CDR1 SEHNR, CDR2 FQNEAQ (reference sequence). CDR3 DNA sequence: TGTGCCAGCAGCTTCCTGACTAGCGGGAGGGAATTTGAGCAGTTCTTC. As protein: CASSFLTSGREFEQFF. The full variable domain, rest sourced from reference TRBV7-9 and TRBJ2-1, is DTGVSQNPRHKITKRGQNVTFRCDPISEHNRLYWYRQTLGQGPEFLTYFQNEAQLEKSRLLSDRFSAERPKGSFSTLEIQRTEQGDSAMYLCASSFLTSGREFEQFFGPGTRLTVL.

This clone came up once. The chain is built from TRBV4-2 and TRBJ2-7, with TRBD2 matching 9 bases. Looked up from germline, CDR1 is LGHNA and CDR2 is YNFKEQ. V lost 1 base to trimming and J lost 4 bases; unmatched junction nucleotides: 5. The CDR3 length is 15 residues. CDR3 nucleotide sequence: TGTGCCAGCAGCCAAGCGGCGGGAGGGGGTTACGAGCAGTACTTC. Translated: CASSQAAGGGYEQYF.

V gene TRBV28 combines with J gene TRBJ2-1, with 7 bases aligning to TRBD2. CDR1 is MDHEN, CDR2 SYDVKM, per germline. The CDR3 consists of 17 residues. V was pared by 2 bases and J by 4 bases, with 11 bases of the junction left unmatched. The CDR3 nucleotides are TGTGCCAGCAGTTTAGGTAGCGGGTACGCTAATTACAATGAGCAGTTCTTC. Its translation: CASSLGSGYANYNEQFF.

V gene TRBV9 combines with J gene TRBJ1-1; TRBD1 matches 7 bases. CDR1 is SGDLS and CDR2 is YYNGEE in the germline V gene. Unmatched junction bases numbered 3, after V lost 4 bases and J lost 0 bases. CDR3 length: 14 residues. CDR3 sequence reads: CASSSTGLNTEAFF. The CDR3 region has the DNA TGTGCCAGCAGCTCGACAGGGCTGAACACTGAAGCTTTCTTT.

The V gene is TRBV5-1, the J gene TRBJ2-1; D is perhaps TRBD2 (6 bases). There are 16 residues in the CDR3. Trimming removed 1 base from V and 7 bases from J, with 18 bases in between. In germline, CDR1 is SGHRS, CDR2 YFSETQ. The CDR3 region has the DNA TGCGCCAGCAGCTTGTATAGTCCGGGACTCCAGAATGAGCAGTTCTTC. Translated: CASSLYSPGLQNEQFF. Using reference TRBV5-1 and TRBJ2-1 for the parts outside the CDR3, the full variable domain is KAGVTQTPRYLIKTRGQQVTLSCSPISGHRSVSWYQQTPGQGLQFLFEYFSETQRNKGNFPGRFSGRQFSNSRSEMNVSTLELGDSALYLCASSLYSPGLQNEQFFGPGTRLTVL.

V and J are TRBV2 and TRBJ2-2; D remains unclear. Trimming removed 4 bases from V and 3 bases from J, with 6 bases in between. The CDR3 totals 13 residues. The V gene's germline CDR1 is SNHLY and CDR2 FYNNEI. As DNA, the CDR3 is TGTGCCAGCAGTGCCAGCCACACCGGGGAGCTGTTTTTT. It translates to CASSASHTGELFF.

J is TRBJ1-2 and V is TRBV29-1; possibly TRBD1 for D (5 bases). This CDR3 contains 12 residues. Germline CDR1 SQVTM, CDR2 ANQGSEA. V lost 4 bases and J 8 bases, leaving 14 bases between the germline ends. The CDR3 region has the DNA TGCAGCGTTGCAGGTTGGGGCCAGGGCTACACCTTC. Protein product: CSVAGWGQGYTF.

Notes on this clone: Additional DNA sequences in this sample encode the identical CDR3. The chain carries TRBV18 and TRBJ2-5, with no clear D. Trimming took 0 bases from V and 4 from J, leaving 6 bases between them. The germline V gene encodes CDR1 KGHSH and CDR2 LQKENI. The length of the CDR3 is 13 residues. CDR3 in amino acids: CASSPPGGETQYF. Written as DNA, the CDR3 is TGTGCCAGCTCACCACCGGGTGGAGAGACCCAGTACTTC.

The chain is built from TRBV4-1 and TRBJ2-1; no definite D call. CDR1 is MGHRA, CDR2 YSYEKL, per germline. The ends were cut back, 1 base at V and 1 base at J, with 14 bases in the middle. CDR3 length: 17 amino acids. CDR3 sequence reads: CASSQVDLGISYNEQFF. The CDR3 nucleotides are TGCGCCAGCAGCCAAGTGGATTTGGGGATTTCCTACAATGAGCAGTTCTTC.

V gene TRBV29-1 combines with J gene TRBJ1-4; maybe TRBD1 (5 bases). This CDR3 contains 14 residues. The ends were cut back, 4 bases at V and 2 bases at J, with 11 bases in the middle. Germline V gene data show CDR1 as SQVTM and CDR2 as ANQGSEA. The CDR3 is CSVAFGTTNEKLFF. DNA of the CDR3: TGCAGCGTTGCTTTCGGGACGACTAATGAAAAACTGTTTTTT.

The rearrangement joins TRBV6-5 to TRBJ2-2; 9 bases fit TRBD2. Germline V gene lookup returns CDR1 MNHEY and CDR2 SVGAGI. CDR3 size: 14 residues. J was trimmed by 6 bases and V by 3 bases; bases with no gene match: 2. CDR3 nucleotide sequence: TGTGCCAGCAGTTATAGCGGGAGCTCCGGGGAGCTGTTTTTT. Encoded protein: CASSYSGSSGELFF.